The 21 T cell receptor beta chains presented below share a single source sample, sequenced in a study of OX40 agonist ivuxolimab in advanced cancers. Sequencing used immunoSEQ multiplex PCR; TCRdb keeps in-frame clones, though not all of them. The profile shows about 29,000 clones, less than 85% of them singletons. The sequenced sample was CD4+ or CD8+ T cells sorted from blood, obtained in a trial of the OX40 agonist ivuxolimab. All receptors come from an adult with an advanced solid tumor such as melanoma, head and neck, liver or kidney cancer.

The chain links TRBV7-3 to TRBJ2-7, with 8 bases lining up with TRBD2. The CDR3 is 17 amino acids. Germline V CDR1 and CDR2: SGHTA, FQGTGA. Trimming cost V 2 bases and J 1 base; bases outside gene matches: 10. CDR3 sequence: CASSLWRGSGESYEQYF. Here the CDR3 DNA reads TGTGCCAGCAGCTTATGGCGGGGTAGCGGGGAGTCCTACGAGCAGTACTTC.

The chain has TRBV28 and TRBJ2-1; D unclear. V shed 7 bases and J shed 8 bases, with 21 bases lying between them. The germline V gene has CDR1 MDHEN and CDR2 SYDVKM. This CDR3 comprises 15 residues. In nucleotides, the CDR3 is TGTGCCAGCACTCAAACGGACCCGAAGGTGGATGAGCAGTTCTTC. The encoded protein is CASTQTDPKVDEQFF.

The V gene is TRBV29-1, the J gene TRBJ2-1; perhaps D is TRBD1 or TRBD2 (5 bases each). The V end lost 3 bases, the J end lost 4 bases, and 7 bases lay between the germline ends. From germline, CDR1 is SQVTM and CDR2 ANQGSEA. CDR3 length equals 12 residues. The CDR3 DNA is TGCAGCGTTGAGGGACGGTACAATGAGCAGTTCTTC. Translation: CSVEGRYNEQFF.

This chain uses TRBV13 with TRBJ2-3; the D gene could be TRBD1 or TRBD2 (5 bases each). Germline V gene lookup returns CDR1 PRHDT and CDR2 FYEKMQ (reference sequence). CDR3 size: 16 residues. V was clipped by 5 bases and J by 4 bases, with 19 bases between them. This CDR3 reads CASSRDGTGRPDTQYF. As DNA, the CDR3 is TGTGCCAGCAGCCGAGACGGGACCGGGCGCCCAGATACGCAGTATTTT.

The chain carries TRBV7-9 and TRBJ2-5; D is perhaps TRBD1 or TRBD2 (5 bases each). Germline V gene lookup returns CDR1 SEHNR and CDR2 FQNEAQ (reference sequence). The CDR3 sequence is 14 residues long. V was shortened by 6 bases and J by 3 bases, with 14 bases between the two germline ends. CDR3 bases: TGTGCCAGCAGACACCGGGACGGTAAAGAGACCCAGTACTTC. It translates to CASRHRDGKETQYF.

This clone appeared a single time. The J gene is TRBJ2-7, the V gene TRBV2; D might be TRBD1 (5 bases). The CDR3 is 14 residues long. The V end lost 4 bases, the J end lost 4 bases, and 14 bases lay between the germline ends. Looked up from germline, CDR1 is SNHLY and CDR2 is FYNNEI. The CDR3 loop reads CASSGPTVRYEQYF. CDR3 sequence (DNA): TGTGCCAGCAGTGGTCCGACAGTAAGGTACGAGCAGTACTTC.

The chain joins TRBV7-9 to TRBJ2-3; a possible D gene is TRBD1 (6 bases). The V end lost 4 bases, the J end lost 6 bases, and 17 bases lay between the germline ends. The CDR3 loop spans 15 amino acids. CDR1 and CDR2 (germline): SEHNR, FQNEAQ (reference sequence). CDR3 region: CASSSDQGFADTQYF. The CDR3 DNA reads TGTGCCAGCAGCTCAGATCAGGGGTTCGCTGATACGCAGTATTTT.

The chain links TRBV4-1 to TRBJ1-1; D not certain. Germline V gene data show CDR1 as MGHRA and CDR2 as YSYEKL. The V end was cut by 0 bases, the J end by 0 bases, with 8 bases between. This CDR3 contains 15 residues. The DNA for the CDR3 is TGCGCCAGCAGCCAAGATGGGCGGCTGAACACTGAAGCTTTCTTT. Its protein product is CASSQDGRLNTEAFF.

The rearrangement links TRBV7-9 to TRBJ1-4; 8 nucleotides align to TRBD1. This CDR3 has 14 amino acids. The J segment lost 8 bases and the V segment lost 5 bases, leaving 7 bases of the junction unmatched. CDR1 and CDR2 (germline): SEHNR, FQNEAQ (reference sequence). As DNA, the CDR3 is TGTGCCAGCAGCACCCGACAGGGGAGGGAAAAACTGTTTTTT. Encoded protein: CASSTRQGREKLFF. Drawing the rest from reference TRBV7-9 and TRBJ1-4, the complete variable domain is DTGVSQNPRHKITKRGQNVTFRCDPISEHNRLYWYRQTLGQGPEFLTYFQNEAQLEKSRLLSDRFSAERPKGSFSTLEIQRTEQGDSAMYLCASSTRQGREKLFFGSGTQLSVL.

This rearrangement joins TRBV19 to TRBJ1-5; 8 bases map to TRBD1. V gave up 5 bases and J gave up 6 bases; unmatched junction bases: 9. Germline lookup yields CDR1 LNHDA and CDR2 SQIVND (reference sequence). The CDR3 loop spans 15 amino acids. The CDR3 DNA reads as TGTGCCAGTAGTTTCTCACAGGGGGAACGTCAGCCCCAGCATTTT. This codes for CASSFSQGERQPQHF.

The chain links TRBV11-2 to TRBJ2-7; 9 bases line up with TRBD2. Germline CDR1 is SGHAT and CDR2 is FQNNGV. This CDR3 spans 12 amino acids. Trimming at V came to 3 bases and at J to 6 bases, leaving 0 bases not matched to a gene. This chain's CDR3 is CASSLGLAEQYF. Written as DNA, the CDR3 is TGTGCCAGCAGCTTGGGACTAGCCGAGCAGTACTTC.

In this sample, this clone turned up a few times. The chain recombines TRBV7-2 with TRBJ1-2; D call uncertain. V was clipped by 0 bases and J by 5 bases, with 4 bases between them. Germline CDR1 and CDR2: SGHTA and FQGNSA. This CDR3 is built from 12 residues. The DNA for the CDR3 is TGTGCCAGCAGCTTAGCCAGGTATGGCTACACCTTC. Translation gives CASSLARYGYTF.

V and J are TRBV5-1 and TRBJ2-1, with 14 bases fitting TRBD2. The V gene's germline CDR1 is SGHRS and CDR2 YFSETQ. V lost 3 bases to trimming and J lost 9 bases; unmatched junction nucleotides: 5. The CDR3 sequence is 15 residues long. CDR3 amino acids: CASSWGLAGDREQFF. In DNA form, the CDR3 reads TGCGCCAGCAGCTGGGGACTAGCGGGAGATCGTGAGCAGTTCTTC.

This rearrangement joins TRBV5-1 to TRBJ2-7; TRBD1 aligns across 7 bases. Germline V gene data show CDR1 as SGHRS and CDR2 as YFSETQ. Trimming took 2 bases from V and 5 from J; bases not matched to a gene: 7. This CDR3 region has 14 residues. The CDR3 is CASSFRTGLNEQYF. The CDR3 region has the DNA TGCGCCAGCAGCTTCCGGACAGGTTTAAACGAGCAGTACTTC.

This clone was recorded once. The V gene is TRBV27, the J gene TRBJ2-5, with D tentatively TRBD2 (6 bases). CDR3 length equals 15 residues. With 5 bases removed from V and 0 bases from J, the gap between germline ends came to 13 bases. Germline assignment: CDR1 MNHEY and CDR2 SMNVEV (reference sequence). The DNA of the CDR3 is TGTGCCAGCAGTAGTTGGGGGGTCGACCAAGAGACCCAGTACTTC. Translating gives CASSSWGVDQETQYF.

The rearrangement joins TRBV19 to TRBJ2-1; tentatively, D is TRBD2 (5 bases). Trimming took off 7 bases at V and 3 bases at J, with 16 bases between the two ends. The CDR3 length is 15 residues. Per germline, CDR1 LNHDA and CDR2 SQIVND (reference sequence). The CDR3 DNA reads TGTGCCAGTACCGCCGGGGTGATCGACTACAATGAGCAGTTCTTC. Residues: CASTAGVIDYNEQFF.

The chain recombines TRBV5-4 with TRBJ1-1; the match to TRBD1 covers 10 bases. J lost 4 bases, V lost 4 bases, and 7 bases had no gene match. CDR1 is SGHNT and CDR2 is YYREEE in the germline V gene (reference sequence). The CDR3 has 15 residues. This chain's CDR3 is CASSLSGDRGTEAFF. Written as DNA, the CDR3 is TGTGCCAGCAGCCTGTCCGGGGACAGGGGCACTGAAGCTTTCTTT. The full variable domain, in which reference TRBV5-4 and TRBJ1-1 provide the parts outside the CDR3, is ETGVTQSPTHLIKTRGQQVTLRCSSQSGHNTVSWYQQALGQGPQFIFQYYREEENGRGNFPPRFSGLQFPNYSSELNVNALELDDSALYLCASSLSGDRGTEAFFGQGTRLTVV.

The chain couples TRBV13 to TRBJ1-2; possible D gene TRBD1, 6 bases. This CDR3 comprises 17 residues. CDR1 is PRHDT and CDR2 is FYEKMQ in the germline V gene (reference sequence). V lost 5 bases to trimming and J lost 5 bases, with 24 bases between them. The CDR3 DNA reads as TGTGCCAGCAGCCAGCGGGACACGACAACATCGAGATATGGCTACACCTTC. It yields the protein CASSQRDTTTSRYGYTF.

This clone was seen many times. The rearrangement uses TRBV6-5 and TRBJ2-5, with D possibly TRBD2 on 6 matching bases. The V gene lost 8 bases and the J gene lost 2 bases, with 15 bases spanning the gap. The germline gives CDR1 MNHEY, CDR2 SVGAGI. The CDR3 covers 14 residues. Here the CDR3 reads CASRGLAWQETQYF. The CDR3, as DNA: TGTGCCAGCCGGGGCCTAGCGTGGCAAGAGACCCAGTACTTC.

The rearrangement uses TRBV7-3 and TRBJ2-3, with 8 bases matching TRBD1. Per germline, CDR1 SGHTA and CDR2 FQGTGA. This CDR3 spans 16 amino acids. The ends lost 4 bases at V and 4 bases at J; junction bases unmatched: 10. CDR3 coding DNA: TGTGCCAGCAGCTCACTCGGTGCGACAGGGGCAGATACGCAGTATTTT. This gives the protein CASSSLGATGADTQYF.

V is TRBV18 and J is TRBJ2-1; D gene uncertain. CDR1 and CDR2 from the germline V gene are KGHSH and LQKENI. V lost 5 bases and J 5 bases, leaving 10 bases between the germline ends. This CDR3 is 13 amino acids long. The CDR3 loop reads CASSAFGNNEQFF. CDR3 DNA sequence: TGTGCCAGCTCAGCTTTTGGCAACAATGAGCAGTTCTTC.